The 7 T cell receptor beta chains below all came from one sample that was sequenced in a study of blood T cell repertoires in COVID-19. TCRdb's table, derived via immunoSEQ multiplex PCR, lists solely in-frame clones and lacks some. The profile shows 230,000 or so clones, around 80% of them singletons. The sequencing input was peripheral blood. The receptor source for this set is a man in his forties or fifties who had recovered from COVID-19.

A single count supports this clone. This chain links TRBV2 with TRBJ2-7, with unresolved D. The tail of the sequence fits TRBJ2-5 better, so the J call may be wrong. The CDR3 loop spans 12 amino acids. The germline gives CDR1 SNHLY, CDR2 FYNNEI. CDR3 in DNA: TGTGCCAGCTGCCTGGGTCGGGAGACCCAGTACTTC. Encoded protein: CASCLGRETQYF.

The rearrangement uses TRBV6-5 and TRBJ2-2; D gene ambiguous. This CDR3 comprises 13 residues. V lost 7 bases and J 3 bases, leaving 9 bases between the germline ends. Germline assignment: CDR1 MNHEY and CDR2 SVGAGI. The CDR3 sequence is CASNSKDTGELFF. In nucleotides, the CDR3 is TGTGCCAGCAACAGTAAGGACACCGGGGAGCTGTTTTTT.

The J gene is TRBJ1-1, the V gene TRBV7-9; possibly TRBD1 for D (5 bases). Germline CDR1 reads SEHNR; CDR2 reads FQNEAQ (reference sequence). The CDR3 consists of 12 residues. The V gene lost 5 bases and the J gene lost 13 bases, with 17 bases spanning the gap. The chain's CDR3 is CASSADLGEVFF. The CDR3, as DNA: TGTGCCAGCAGCGCCGATCTAGGGGAGGTTTTCTTT.

The CDR3 DNA sequence: TGTGCCAGCAGGGACGACAGCTCTGGGGCCAACGTCCTGACTTTC. It codes for CASRDDSSGANVLTF. The chain couples TRBV2 to TRBJ2-6; D possibly corresponds to TRBD1 (5 bases). Germline V gene data show CDR1 as SNHLY and CDR2 as FYNNEI. This CDR3 has 15 residues. Trimming cost V 6 bases and J 0 bases, with 9 bases left between them.

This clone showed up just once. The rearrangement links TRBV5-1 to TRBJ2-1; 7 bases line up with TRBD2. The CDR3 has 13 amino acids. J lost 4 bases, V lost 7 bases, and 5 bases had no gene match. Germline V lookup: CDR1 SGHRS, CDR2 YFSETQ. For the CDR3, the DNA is TGCGCCAGCTCTAGCGGATATTACAATGAGCAGTTCTTC. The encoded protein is CASSSGYYNEQFF.

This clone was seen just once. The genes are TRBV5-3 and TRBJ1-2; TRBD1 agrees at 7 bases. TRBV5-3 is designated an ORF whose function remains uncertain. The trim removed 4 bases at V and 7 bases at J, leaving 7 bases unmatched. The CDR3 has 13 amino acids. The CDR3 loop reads CARSNSRGCGYTF. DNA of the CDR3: TGTGCCAGAAGCAACAGCAGGGGGTGTGGCTACACCTTC.

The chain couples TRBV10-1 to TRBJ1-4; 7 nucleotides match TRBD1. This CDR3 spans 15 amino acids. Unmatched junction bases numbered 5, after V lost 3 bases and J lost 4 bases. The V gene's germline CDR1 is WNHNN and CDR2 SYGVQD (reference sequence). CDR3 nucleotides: TGCGCCAGCAGTGAAGCAGGGGGTGTTAATGAAAAACTGTTTTTT. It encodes CASSEAGGVNEKLFF.